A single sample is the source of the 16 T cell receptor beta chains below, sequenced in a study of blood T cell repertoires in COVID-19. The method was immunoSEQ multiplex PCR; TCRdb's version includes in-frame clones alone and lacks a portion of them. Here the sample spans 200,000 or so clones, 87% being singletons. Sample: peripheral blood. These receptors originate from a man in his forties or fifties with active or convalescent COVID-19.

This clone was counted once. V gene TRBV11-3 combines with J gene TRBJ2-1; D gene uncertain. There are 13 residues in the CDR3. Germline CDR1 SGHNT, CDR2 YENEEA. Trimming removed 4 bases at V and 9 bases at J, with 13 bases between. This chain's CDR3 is CASSSSRRGEQFF. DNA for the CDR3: TGTGCCAGCAGCTCGTCGCGGAGAGGTGAGCAGTTCTTC.

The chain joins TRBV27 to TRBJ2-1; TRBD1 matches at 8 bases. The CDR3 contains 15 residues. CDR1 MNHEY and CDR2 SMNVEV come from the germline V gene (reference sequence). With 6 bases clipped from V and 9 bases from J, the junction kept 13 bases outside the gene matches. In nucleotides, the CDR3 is TGTGCCAGCAGCTACTCAAACAGGGGGAGCAGTGAGCAGTTCTTC. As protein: CASSYSNRGSSEQFF.

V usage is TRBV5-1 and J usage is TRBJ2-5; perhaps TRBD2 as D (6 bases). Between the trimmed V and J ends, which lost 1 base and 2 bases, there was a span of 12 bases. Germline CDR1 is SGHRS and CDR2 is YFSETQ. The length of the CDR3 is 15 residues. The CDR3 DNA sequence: TGCGCCAGCAGCTTGAACATAGCGGAACAAGAGACCCAGTACTTC. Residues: CASSLNIAEQETQYF. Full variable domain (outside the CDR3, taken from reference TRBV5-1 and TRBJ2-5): KAGVTQTPRYLIKTRGQQVTLSCSPISGHRSVSWYQQTPGQGLQFLFEYFSETQRNKGNFPGRFSGRQFSNSRSEMNVSTLELGDSALYLCASSLNIAEQETQYFGPGTRLLVL.

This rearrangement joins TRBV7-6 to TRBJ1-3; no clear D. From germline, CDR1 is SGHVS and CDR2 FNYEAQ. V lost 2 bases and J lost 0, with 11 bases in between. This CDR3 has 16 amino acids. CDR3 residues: CASSLLRGISGNTIYF. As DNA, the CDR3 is TGTGCCAGCAGCTTATTACGGGGAATCTCTGGAAACACCATATATTTT. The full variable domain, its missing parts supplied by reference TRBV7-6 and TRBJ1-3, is GAGVSQSPRYKVTKRGQDVALRCDPISGHVSLYWYRQALGQGPEFLTYFNYEAQQDKSGLPNDRFSAERPEGSISTLTIQRTEQRDSAMYRCASSLLRGISGNTIYFGEGSWLTVV.

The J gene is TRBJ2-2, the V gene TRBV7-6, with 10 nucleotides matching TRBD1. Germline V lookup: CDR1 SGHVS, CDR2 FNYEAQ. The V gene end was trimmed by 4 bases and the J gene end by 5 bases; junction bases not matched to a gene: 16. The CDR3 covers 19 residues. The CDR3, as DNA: TGTGCCAGCAGCTCCGAACCGGGACAGGGGCTCGTAGGGACCGGGGAGCTGTTTTTT. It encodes CASSSEPGQGLVGTGELFF.

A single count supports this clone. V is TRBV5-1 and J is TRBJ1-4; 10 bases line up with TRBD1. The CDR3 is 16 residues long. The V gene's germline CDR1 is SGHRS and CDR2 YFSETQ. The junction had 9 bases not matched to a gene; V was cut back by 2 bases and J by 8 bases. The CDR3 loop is CASSFAGTGEWEKLFF. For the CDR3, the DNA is TGCGCCAGCAGCTTCGCCGGGACAGGGGAGTGGGAAAAACTGTTTTTT.

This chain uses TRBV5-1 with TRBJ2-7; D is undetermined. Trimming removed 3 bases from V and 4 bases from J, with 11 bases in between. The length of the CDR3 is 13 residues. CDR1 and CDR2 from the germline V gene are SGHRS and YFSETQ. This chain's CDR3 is CASSYDTQYEQYF. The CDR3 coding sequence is TGCGCCAGCAGCTACGACACCCAGTACGAGCAGTACTTC.

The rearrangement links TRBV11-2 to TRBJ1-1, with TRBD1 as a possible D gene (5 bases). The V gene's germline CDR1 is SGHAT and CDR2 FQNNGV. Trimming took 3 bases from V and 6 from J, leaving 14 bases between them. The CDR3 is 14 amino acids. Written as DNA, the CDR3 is TGTGCCAGCAGCTTCAAAGGGGCCCTACCTGAAGCTTTCTTT. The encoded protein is CASSFKGALPEAFF.

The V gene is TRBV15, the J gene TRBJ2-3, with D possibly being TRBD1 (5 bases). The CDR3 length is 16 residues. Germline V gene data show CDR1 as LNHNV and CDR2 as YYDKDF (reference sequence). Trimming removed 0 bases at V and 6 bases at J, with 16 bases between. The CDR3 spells CATSRDGRQGYDTQYF. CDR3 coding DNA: TGTGCCACCAGCAGAGATGGTAGGCAGGGATACGATACGCAGTATTTT.

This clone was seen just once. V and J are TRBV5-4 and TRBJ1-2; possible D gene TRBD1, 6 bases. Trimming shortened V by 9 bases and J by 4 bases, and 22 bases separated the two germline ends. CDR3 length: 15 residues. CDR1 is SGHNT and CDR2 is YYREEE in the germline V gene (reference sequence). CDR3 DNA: TGTGCCACATCGAATTTTCCAGGGGACGTCTATGGCTACACCTTC. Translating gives CATSNFPGDVYGYTF.

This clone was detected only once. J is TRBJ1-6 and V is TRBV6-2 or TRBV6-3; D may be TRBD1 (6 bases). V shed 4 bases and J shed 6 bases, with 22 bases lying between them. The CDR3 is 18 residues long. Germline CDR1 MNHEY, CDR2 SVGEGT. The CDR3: CASSFSTGGARVNSPLHF. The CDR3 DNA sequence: TGTGCCAGCAGTTTTTCAACGGGGGGGGCGCGGGTTAATTCACCCCTCCACTTT.

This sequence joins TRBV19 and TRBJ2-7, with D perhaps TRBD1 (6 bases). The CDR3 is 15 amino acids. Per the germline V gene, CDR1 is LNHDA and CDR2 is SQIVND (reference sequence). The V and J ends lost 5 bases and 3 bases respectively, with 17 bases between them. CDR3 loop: CASSFRPQGVYEQYF. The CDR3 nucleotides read TGTGCCAGTAGTTTCCGACCACAGGGCGTCTACGAGCAGTACTTC.

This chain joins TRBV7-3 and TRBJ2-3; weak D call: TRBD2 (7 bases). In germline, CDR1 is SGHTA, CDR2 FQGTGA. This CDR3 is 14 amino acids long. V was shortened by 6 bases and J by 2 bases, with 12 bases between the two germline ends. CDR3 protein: CASSSAGATDTQYF. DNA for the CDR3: TGTGCCAGCAGTTCCGCGGGGGCCACAGATACGCAGTATTTT.

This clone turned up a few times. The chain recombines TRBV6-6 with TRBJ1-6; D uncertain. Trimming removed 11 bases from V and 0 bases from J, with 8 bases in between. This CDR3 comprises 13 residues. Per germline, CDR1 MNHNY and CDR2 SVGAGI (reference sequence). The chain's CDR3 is CALKSSYNSPLHF. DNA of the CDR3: TGTGCCCTTAAGAGCTCCTATAATTCACCCCTCCACTTT.

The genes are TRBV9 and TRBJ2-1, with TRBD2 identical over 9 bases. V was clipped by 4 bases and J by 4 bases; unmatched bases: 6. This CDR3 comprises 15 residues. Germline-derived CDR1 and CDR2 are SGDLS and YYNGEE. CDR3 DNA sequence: TGTGCCAGCAGCCCCGGACTAGCGCTTTACAATGAGCAGTTCTTC. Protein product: CASSPGLALYNEQFF.

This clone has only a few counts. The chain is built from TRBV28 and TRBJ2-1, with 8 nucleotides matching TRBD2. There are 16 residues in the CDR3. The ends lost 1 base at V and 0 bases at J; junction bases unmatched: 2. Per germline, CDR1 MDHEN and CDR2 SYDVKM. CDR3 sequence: CASSLSLAVSYNEQFF. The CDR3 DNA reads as TGTGCCAGCAGTTTATCACTAGCGGTCTCCTACAATGAGCAGTTCTTC.